These T cell receptor beta chains were read from a single sample in a study of blood T cells in healthy people across ages. TCRdb reanalysed the 5' RACE reads using MiXCR and keeps one entry per CDR3 protein. This table holds over a million distinct CDR3 sequences, 40% to 45% found once. Sequenced sample: blood. The receptors come from a woman under 30 in good health. The conserved cysteine and the conserved F or W are not part of the CDR3 here.

V	J	length	CDR3
TRBV6-1	TRBJ1-1	12	ASFPGTSNTEAF
TRBV6-6	TRBJ2-5	11	ASTLFGGETQY
TRBV30	TRBJ2-3	13	AWTRLAGALDTQY
TRBV29-1	TRBJ2-5	11	SVVPGIYNEQY
TRBV20-1	TRBJ2-7	14	SARVGGGLGTYEQY
TRBV20-1	TRBJ1-2	11	SARSDRVYGCT
TRBV7-2	TRBJ1-2	11	ASSLLRGWGYT
TRBV7-2	TRBJ2-3	13	ASSRRTSGADTQY
TRBV25-1	TRBJ1-2	11	ASSDSGFDGYT
TRBV29-1	TRBJ2-3	9	SVRQLDTQY
TRBV10-3	TRBJ1-5	11	AISPGGNQPQH
TRBV12-3/TRBV12-4	TRBJ1-3	11	ASSLDSGNTIY
TRBV20-1	TRBJ1-1	10	SGAGGRTEAF
TRBV10-3	TRBJ2-1	10	AISWGHNEQF
TRBV6-2/TRBV6-3	TRBJ1-5	13	ASSQGLVGNQPQH
TRBV6-2/TRBV6-3	TRBJ2-3	11	ASSWTVTDTQY
TRBV15	TRBJ2-5	13	ATEHGAGVFSEQY
TRBV30	TRBJ2-1	11	AWSVPGLDEQF
TRBV29-1	TRBJ2-5	11	SVDRGADETQY
TRBV24-1	TRBJ2-1	15	ATSDLALAGVSNEQF
TRBV6-6	TRBJ1-2	13	ASSYLGGTAFGYT
TRBV7-2	TRBJ1-2	12	ASSVGRGSNGYT
TRBV4-1	TRBJ2-3	13	ASSQEQGAADTQY
TRBV27	TRBJ1-6	13	ASSLGTGFGAPLH
TRBV13	TRBJ2-1	13	ACSPRDWTYNEQF
TRBV7-2	TRBJ2-7	10	ASSSPVYEQY
TRBV7-2	TRBJ1-4	13	ASGTSGTYNEKLF
TRBV10-3	TRBJ2-7	15	AIRSDRVGASSYEQY
TRBV2	TRBJ1-1	11	ASSEVGVTEAF
TRBV27	TRBJ2-2	14	ASSSPGGAGTGELF
TRBV6-5	-	13	ASSYRTLYQETQY
TRBV20-1	TRBJ2-5	17	SARSGVGTSGHIQETQY
TRBV10-3	TRBJ1-5	14	AISGTGNYSNQPQH
TRBV9	TRBJ2-3	14	ASSVDVGVVPDTQY
TRBV20-1	TRBJ2-1	9	SAKPYYEQF
TRBV20-1	TRBJ1-2	10	SASGENYGYT
TRBV29-1	TRBJ2-7	10	SVESASGEQY
TRBV11-2	TRBJ1-3	11	ASSFSSSNTIY
TRBV20-1	TRBJ2-6	13	SAGNRETGANVLT
TRBV5-1	TRBJ2-6	15	ASSPTGGSPGANVLT